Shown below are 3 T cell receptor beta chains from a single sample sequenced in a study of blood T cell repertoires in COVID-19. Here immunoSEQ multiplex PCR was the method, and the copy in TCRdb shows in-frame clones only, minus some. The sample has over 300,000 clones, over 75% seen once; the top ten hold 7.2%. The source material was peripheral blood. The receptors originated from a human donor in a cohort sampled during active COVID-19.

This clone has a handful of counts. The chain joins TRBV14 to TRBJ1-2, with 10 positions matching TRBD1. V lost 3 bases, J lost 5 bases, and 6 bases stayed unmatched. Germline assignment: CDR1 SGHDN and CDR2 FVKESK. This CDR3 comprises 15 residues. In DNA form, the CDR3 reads TGTGCCAGCAGCCAGCCGGGACAGGGGCTTTATGGCTACACCTTC. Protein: CASSQPGQGLYGYTF.

The CDR3 DNA reads as TGTGCCAGCAAAAAATTATGGGACAGGGTGGGCTTAGAGCAGTTCTTC. As protein: CASKKLWDRVGLEQFF. The chain is built from TRBV2 and TRBJ2-1; TRBD1 aligns across 9 bases. V shed 7 bases, J shed 10 bases, and the junction held 17 bases outside the gene matches. The CDR3 contains 16 residues. Per the germline V gene, CDR1 is SNHLY and CDR2 is FYNNEI.

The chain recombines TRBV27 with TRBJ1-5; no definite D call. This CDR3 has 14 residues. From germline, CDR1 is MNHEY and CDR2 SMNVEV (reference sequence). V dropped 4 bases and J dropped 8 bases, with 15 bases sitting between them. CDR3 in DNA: TGTGCCAGCAGTTCTACGGGTCTCTTTGAGCCCCAGCATTTT. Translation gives CASSSTGLFEPQHF.